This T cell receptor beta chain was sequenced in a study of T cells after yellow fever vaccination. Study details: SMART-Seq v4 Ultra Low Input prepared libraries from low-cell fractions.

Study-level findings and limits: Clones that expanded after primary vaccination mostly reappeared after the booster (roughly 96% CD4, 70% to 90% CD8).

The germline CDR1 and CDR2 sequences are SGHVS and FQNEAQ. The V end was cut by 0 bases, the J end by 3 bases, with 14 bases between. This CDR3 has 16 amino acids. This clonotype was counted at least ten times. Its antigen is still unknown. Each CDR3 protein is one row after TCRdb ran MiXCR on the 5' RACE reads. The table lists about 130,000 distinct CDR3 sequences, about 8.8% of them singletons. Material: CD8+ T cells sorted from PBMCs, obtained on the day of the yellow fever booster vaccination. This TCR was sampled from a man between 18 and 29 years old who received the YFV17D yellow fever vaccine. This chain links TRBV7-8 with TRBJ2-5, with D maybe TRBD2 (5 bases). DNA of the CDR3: TGTGCCAGCAGCTTAGCGCAAGGGATGGGAGAAGAGACCCAGTACTTC. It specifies CASSLAQGMGEETQYF.